These 29 T cell receptor beta chains share one sample of origin, sequenced in a study of blood T cells in healthy people across ages. A J-beta primer mix and a sample-barcoded 5' primer were used in a second PCR of about 6 to 12 cycles. TCRdb called the 5' RACE reads again in MiXCR, with one record for every CDR3 protein. The table has about 700,000 distinct CDR3 sequences, roughly 32% seen once. Sequences were obtained from blood. These receptors were taken from a woman aged 80 or over in good health.

Ten or more counts support this clonotype. The chain carries TRBV11-1 and TRBJ1-4, with 12 bases fitting TRBD1. The CDR3 is 21 amino acids. V trimming: 1 base; J trimming: 8 bases; junction bases outside the gene matches: 20. From germline, CDR1 is SGHAT and CDR2 FQDESV (reference sequence). CDR3 DNA: TGTGCCAGCAGCTTAGGGCTCCCGGGACAGGGGGCCCTATCTCGAGGAGAAAAACTGTTTTTT. It codes for CASSLGLPGQGALSRGEKLFF.

At least ten counts were recorded for this clonotype. The chain couples TRBV12-3 or TRBV12-4 to TRBJ2-1; D may be TRBD1 or TRBD2 (6 bases each). The CDR3 totals 14 residues. Trimming pared 3 bases from V and 9 bases from J, leaving 15 bases between. The CDR3 sequence is CASSLDGGLTEQFF. The CDR3 DNA is TGTGCCAGCAGTTTGGATGGGGGGCTCACTGAGCAGTTCTTC.

This clonotype was counted at least ten times. The chain combines TRBV10-3 with TRBJ2-3; 8 nucleotides line up with TRBD1. Germline CDR1 is ENHRY and CDR2 is SYGVKD. This CDR3 region has 14 residues. The V gene end was trimmed by 8 bases and the J gene end by 3 bases; junction bases not matched to a gene: 7. CDR3 in DNA: TGTGCCATCGGGCAGGGGGCAGGGACAGATACGCAGTATTTT. Amino acid sequence: CAIGQGAGTDTQYF.

This clonotype was detected many times. The chain combines TRBV6-5 with TRBJ2-3; TRBD2 agrees at 15 bases. The CDR3 runs 18 residues. Looked up from germline, CDR1 is MNHEY and CDR2 is SVGAGI. Losses at the gene ends were 4 bases for V and 2 bases for J; bases not matched to a gene: 7. The CDR3 region is CASSSGTSGGPSTDTQYF. The CDR3 region has the DNA TGTGCCAGCAGTTCCGGGACTAGCGGGGGGCCGTCCACAGATACGCAGTATTTT.

On this clonotype: A much more abundant neighbour one base away suggests this may be a read error. V is TRBV4-1 and J is TRBJ1-2, with D perhaps TRBD1 (6 bases). Trimming pared 0 bases from V and 4 bases from J, leaving 12 bases between. Germline V gives CDR1 MGHRA, CDR2 YSYEKL. The CDR3 is made up of 15 amino acids. The CDR3 DNA sequence: TGCGCCAGCAGCCAAGAGAGGGGGGTGGCCTATGGCTACACCTTC. It yields the protein CASSQERGVAYGYTF.

This chain links TRBV7-2 with TRBJ2-7, with TRBD2 matching 11 bases. Matching the DNA end better, TRBJ2-5 makes the J call doubtful. The CDR3 is 16 residues long. Germline assignment: CDR1 SGHTA and CDR2 FQGNSA. The CDR3 region is CASSPIAGGPWETQYF. CDR3 sequence (DNA): TGTGCCAGCAGCCCTATAGCGGGGGGGCCATGGGAGACCCAGTACTTC.

This clonotype was picked up many times. The V gene is TRBV20-1, the J gene TRBJ1-1; D might be TRBD1 (5 bases). The CDR3 covers 14 residues. V lost 3 bases and J lost 6, with 17 bases in between. Germline V lookup: CDR1 DFQATT, CDR2 SNEGSKA (reference sequence). CDR3 residues: CSARGGLLGAEAFF. The CDR3 DNA is TGCAGTGCTAGGGGGGGACTGCTGGGGGCTGAAGCTTTCTTT.

V and J are TRBV20-1 and TRBJ2-3; 10 nucleotides line up with TRBD2. Germline V gene sequence: CDR1 DFQATT, CDR2 SNEGSKA (reference sequence). J was trimmed by 0 bases and V by 5 bases; bases with no gene match: 11. The CDR3 runs to 17 residues. This CDR3 is CSALLAGPTLSTDTQYF. The CDR3 DNA reads TGCAGTGCTTTACTAGCGGGGCCAACACTTAGCACAGATACGCAGTATTTT.

The chain uses TRBV7-3 and TRBJ2-1; the match to TRBD1 covers 7 bases. After removal of 0 bases from V and 3 bases from J, the junction contained 8 bases not matched to a gene. Germline values: CDR1 SGHTA, CDR2 FQGTGA. This CDR3 spans 17 amino acids. CDR3 region: CASSLTPQGQSYNEQFF. CDR3 sequence (DNA): TGTGCCAGCAGCTTAACTCCCCAGGGACAGAGCTACAATGAGCAGTTCTTC.

This clonotype came up once. The chain carries TRBV12-3 or TRBV12-4 and TRBJ2-1; the D is unclear. The V end lost 8 bases, the J end lost 0 bases, and 14 bases lay between the germline ends. This CDR3 is built from 15 residues. The CDR3 region has the DNA TGTGCCAGCCTTAAATCGGGTTCCTCCTACAATGAGCAGTTCTTC. The encoded protein is CASLKSGSSYNEQFF.

The chain combines TRBV9 with TRBJ2-3; D gene uncertain. V was clipped by 0 bases and J by 7 bases, with 21 bases between them. This CDR3 contains 17 residues. Germline values: CDR1 SGDLS, CDR2 YYNGEE. The CDR3 loop reads CASSVGDHRITSNTQYF. Written as DNA, the CDR3 is TGTGCCAGCAGCGTAGGCGACCATCGAATAACGAGTAATACGCAGTATTTT.

This clonotype was detected ten times or more. The chain carries TRBV10-3 and TRBJ2-1; no firm D call. V dropped 6 bases and J dropped 7 bases, with 7 bases sitting between them. The CDR3 is made up of 11 amino acids. Germline V CDR1 and CDR2: ENHRY, SYGVKD. CDR3 amino acids: CAISSANEQFF. The CDR3, as DNA: TGTGCCATCAGCTCAGCGAATGAGCAGTTCTTC.

This clonotype occurred many times. The chain is built from TRBV28 and TRBJ2-3; 8 bases fit TRBD2. Germline V CDR1 and CDR2: MDHEN, SYDVKM. This CDR3 has 13 amino acids. V lost 7 bases, J lost 3 bases, and 3 bases stayed unmatched. This chain's CDR3 is CASNGGATDTQYF. The CDR3 DNA sequence: TGTGCCAGCAACGGGGGGGCAACAGATACGCAGTATTTT.

The CDR3 is CASSPGDGGAFF. The CDR3 coding sequence is TGCGCCAGCAGCCCCGGGGATGGGGGAGCTTTCTTT. The chain employs TRBV4-1 and TRBJ1-1; TRBD1 might be the D (5 bases). CDR3 length: 12 residues. Trimming took off 4 bases at V and 10 bases at J, with 13 bases between the two ends. Per the germline V gene, CDR1 is MGHRA and CDR2 is YSYEKL.

This clonotype was recorded at least ten times. The rearrangement uses TRBV7-3 and TRBJ2-7, with 7 bases matching TRBD1. Germline assignment: CDR1 SGHTA and CDR2 FQGTGA. This CDR3 comprises 15 residues. The ends lost 4 bases at V and 1 base at J; junction bases unmatched: 7. The CDR3 spells CASSSGRTGSYEQYF. Here the CDR3 DNA reads TGTGCCAGCAGCTCCGGTCGGACAGGTTCCTACGAGCAGTACTTC. The whole variable domain, remainder taken from reference TRBV7-3 and TRBJ2-7, is GAGVSQTPSNKVTEKGKYVELRCDPISGHTALYWYRQSLGQGPEFLIYFQGTGAADDSGLPNDRFFAVRPEGSVSTLKIQRTERGDSAVYLCASSSGRTGSYEQYFGPGTRLTVT.

This clonotype came up many times. CDR3 DNA: TGTGCCAGCAGCCGGGATCTAGGTGAAAAACTGTTTTTT. The encoded protein is CASSRDLGEKLFF. This chain uses TRBV3-1 with TRBJ1-4; D uncertain. The CDR3 totals 13 residues. The ends were cut back, 4 bases at V and 7 bases at J, with 10 bases in the middle. Germline V gene data show CDR1 as LGHDT and CDR2 as YNNKEL (reference sequence). Combining the CDR3 with reference TRBV3-1 and TRBJ1-4 gives the whole variable domain DTAVSQTPKYLVTQMGNDKSIKCEQNLGHDTMYWYKQDSKKFLKIMFSYNNKELIINETVPNRFSPKSPDKAHLNLHINSLELGDSAVYFCASSRDLGEKLFFGSGTQLSVL.

Regarding this clonotype: A single base separates this from a much larger clone, so it may be a read error. The CDR3 loop is CATSGAGVTNEKLFF. CDR3 nucleotides: TGTGCCACCAGCGGCGCAGGGGTGACTAATGAAAAACTGTTTTTT. V and J are TRBV15 and TRBJ1-4, with a tentative D call TRBD1 (6 bases). Germline CDR1 LNHNV, CDR2 YYDKDF (reference sequence). This CDR3 has 15 residues. V was trimmed by 5 bases and J by 2 bases, leaving 12 bases between them. Variable domain in full (rest from reference TRBV15 and TRBJ1-4): DAMVIQNPRYQVTQFGKPVTLSCSQTLNHNVMYWYQQKSSQAPKLLFHYYDKDFNNEADTPDNFQSRRPNTSFCFLDIRSPGLGDTAMYLCATSGAGVTNEKLFFGSGTQLSVL.

The table lists this clonotype with many counts. Since a much larger clone is just one base distant, this may be a read error. This chain joins TRBV30 and TRBJ2-7, with D uncertain. The CDR3 covers 13 residues. V lost 3 bases and J 2 bases, leaving 11 bases between the germline ends. CDR1 GTSNPN and CDR2 SVGIG come from the germline V gene (reference sequence). DNA of the CDR3: TGTGCCTGGAGGAGCATCGACACCTACGAGCAGTACTTC. Translation gives CAWRSIDTYEQYF.

The genes are TRBV27 and TRBJ2-5; perhaps TRBD1 as D (6 bases). Between the trimmed V and J ends, which lost 2 bases and 4 bases, there was a span of 17 bases. Germline loops: CDR1 MNHEY, CDR2 SMNVEV (reference sequence). The CDR3 loop spans 16 amino acids. This chain's CDR3 is CASSLEARGEVETQYF. As DNA, the CDR3 is TGTGCCAGCAGTTTAGAGGCCAGGGGCGAAGTAGAGACCCAGTACTTC.

This clonotype came up many times. A read error may be the cause here, since a much bigger clone is one base away. The V and J genes are TRBV15 and TRBJ2-5, with 7 nucleotides matching TRBD1. Germline loops: CDR1 LNHNV, CDR2 YYDKDF (reference sequence). With V trimmed by 3 bases and J by 5 bases, 9 bases remained unmatched. The CDR3 consists of 15 residues. The CDR3 here is CATSSRQTGTETQYF. In DNA, the CDR3 is TGTGCCACCAGCAGCCGGCAGACAGGGACCGAGACCCAGTACTTC.

This clonotype was counted only a few times. The chain employs TRBV5-1 and TRBJ1-1, with D perhaps TRBD1 (6 bases). Trimming took 0 bases from V and 4 from J, leaving 16 bases between them. This CDR3 is built from 16 residues. Germline CDR1 SGHRS, CDR2 YFSETQ. The CDR3 region is CASSLVQGSSSTEAFF. CDR3 sequence (DNA): TGCGCCAGCAGCTTGGTCCAGGGGTCGAGTTCCACTGAAGCTTTCTTT.

For this clonotype: This may come from a read error, since a much larger clone is one base off. The chain links TRBV7-6 to TRBJ2-3; tentatively, D is TRBD2 (5 bases). This CDR3 region has 15 residues. Germline V gene data show CDR1 as SGHVS and CDR2 as FNYEAQ. In nucleotides, the CDR3 is TGTGTCAGCAGCCTATCGGACGGGGACACAGATACGCAGTATTTT. This codes for CVSSLSDGDTDTQYF.

This clonotype was seen ten or more times. The chain has TRBV5-1 and TRBJ2-1, with a weak D call TRBD2 (5 bases). V lost 1 base and J 6 bases, leaving 17 bases between the germline ends. This CDR3 spans 16 amino acids. Per germline, CDR1 SGHRS and CDR2 YFSETQ. The CDR3 here is CASSLSPSLVVNEQFF. The DNA of the CDR3 is TGCGCCAGCAGCTTGAGTCCTAGCTTGGTGGTCAATGAGCAGTTCTTC. The full variable domain, rest sourced from reference TRBV5-1 and TRBJ2-1, is KAGVTQTPRYLIKTRGQQVTLSCSPISGHRSVSWYQQTPGQGLQFLFEYFSETQRNKGNFPGRFSGRQFSNSRSEMNVSTLELGDSALYLCASSLSPSLVVNEQFFGPGTRLTVL.

The V call is TRBV7-2, the J call TRBJ1-5, with D perhaps TRBD1 (6 bases). The V end lost 5 bases, the J end lost 10 bases, and 21 bases lay between the germline ends. The CDR3 totals 15 residues. Germline V gene sequence: CDR1 SGHTA, CDR2 FQGNSA. The CDR3 sequence is CASSEVGTGGHPQHF. CDR3 DNA sequence: TGTGCCAGCAGCGAAGTCGGGACGGGGGGCCATCCCCAGCATTTT.

For this clonotype: The CDR3 end shows no conserved phenylalanine or tryptophan, and so a read error is likely. No DNA is shown, since the ends of the CDR3 on it are uncertain; the CDR3 is the one TCRdb lists. The V and J genes are TRBV30 and TRBJ2-5; the listed D gene, TRBD1, was not tested against the DNA. The germline V gene encodes CDR1 GTSNPN and CDR2 SVGIG (reference sequence). The CDR3 contains 15 residues when both ends are counted. CDR3: CAWSVLGANGYTFGS.

Worth noting for this clonotype: This may be a read error, as it is one base from a much larger clone. The J gene is TRBJ2-5, the V gene TRBV3-1; D is unresolved. The germline V gene encodes CDR1 LGHDT and CDR2 YNNKEL (reference sequence). The CDR3 contains 15 residues. The CDR3 coding sequence is TGTGCCAGCAGCCAAGATACGAACAGCCAAGAGGCCCAGTACTTC. Encoded protein: CASSQDTNSQEAQYF.

This clonotype has at least ten counts. This sequence joins TRBV7-2 and TRBJ2-1; 9 bases are shared with TRBD2. V gave up 0 bases and J gave up 0 bases; unmatched junction bases: 3. The length of the CDR3 is 17 residues. The V gene's germline CDR1 is SGHTA and CDR2 FQGNSA. The CDR3, as DNA: TGTGCCAGCAGCTTAGCAGGAGCGGGGGGCTCCTACAATGAGCAGTTCTTC. As protein: CASSLAGAGGSYNEQFF.

There are many counts of this clonotype. The chain couples TRBV7-3 to TRBJ2-1; TRBD2 agrees at 11 bases. The CDR3 spans 16 residues. Per germline, CDR1 SGHTA and CDR2 FQGTGA. V was clipped by 3 bases and J by 5 bases; unmatched bases: 6. The CDR3 loop is CASSFRTSGRDNEQFF. The CDR3 nucleotides read TGTGCCAGCAGCTTTCGGACTAGCGGGCGTGACAATGAGCAGTTCTTC.

This clonotype came up many times. The V gene is TRBV7-2, the J gene TRBJ2-7, with 11 bases lining up with TRBD1. The CDR3 runs 14 residues. CDR1 SGHTA and CDR2 FQGNSA come from the germline V gene. V was clipped by 6 bases and J by 6 bases; unmatched bases: 7. The CDR3 region has the DNA TGTGCCAGCAGACTTACCGGGACAGGGGGCGAGCAGTACTTC. Translation: CASRLTGTGGEQYF.